These 23 T cell receptor beta chains came from one sample sequenced in a study of cytomegalovirus exposure and HLA in healthy donors. This PCR relied on a set of 60 Vbeta primers and 13 Jbeta primers. TCRdb's table, derived via immunoSEQ multiplex PCR, lists solely in-frame clones and lacks some. The table records about 140,000 clones, 77% of them present only once. The sequencing sample was made of PBMCs. These receptors were taken from a female donor in good health and CMV-seronegative.

The chain is built from TRBV9 and TRBJ2-1; TRBD2 matches at 8 bases. There are 15 residues in the CDR3. V dropped 4 bases and J dropped 8; count of bases not matched to a gene: 11. Germline values: CDR1 SGDLS, CDR2 YYNGEE. Here the CDR3 reads CASSKGTSPSDEQFF. DNA of the CDR3: TGTGCCAGCAGCAAGGGGACTAGTCCTTCCGATGAGCAGTTCTTC. The full variable domain, completed using reference TRBV9 and TRBJ2-1, is DSGVTQTPKHLITATGQRVTLRCSPRSGDLSVYWYQQSLDQGLQFLIQYYNGEERAKGNILERFSAQQFPDLHSELNLSSLELGDSALYFCASSKGTSPSDEQFFGPGTRLTVL.

This chain uses TRBV11-2 with TRBJ2-3; TRBD2 agrees at 9 bases. Trimming took 6 bases from V and 3 from J; bases not matched to a gene: 7. The CDR3 runs to 15 residues. Germline CDR1 reads SGHAT; CDR2 reads FQNNGV. The CDR3 region is CASRYSGGRTDTQYF. CDR3 coding DNA: TGTGCCAGCAGGTACAGCGGGGGGCGTACAGATACGCAGTATTTT.

A few counts support this clone. The chain links TRBV30 to TRBJ2-7, with a possible D match to TRBD2 (6 bases). Trimming removed 4 bases at V and 4 bases at J, with 23 bases between. The CDR3 runs 16 residues. CDR1 GTSNPN and CDR2 SVGIG come from the germline V gene (reference sequence). Written as DNA, the CDR3 is TGTGCCTGGAATGTTGAGGGGCGGGGTACGTCTTACGAGCAGTACTTC. Translating gives CAWNVEGRGTSYEQYF. Together with reference TRBV30 and TRBJ2-7, the CDR3 gives the full variable domain: SQTIHQWPATLVQPVGSPLSLECTVEGTSNPNLYWYRQAAGRGLQLLFYSVGIGQISSEVPQNLSASRPQDRQFILSSKKLLLSDSGFYLCAWNVEGRGTSYEQYFGPGTRLTVT.

The chain joins TRBV9 to TRBJ2-3, with a possible D match to TRBD2 (6 bases). Germline V gene lookup returns CDR1 SGDLS and CDR2 YYNGEE. Trimming removed 5 bases from V and 2 bases from J, with 9 bases in between. The CDR3 runs 13 residues. CDR3 DNA: TGTGCCAGCAGGGGGAGGCTCACAGATACGCAGTATTTT. Amino acid sequence: CASRGRLTDTQYF.

J is TRBJ2-2 and V is TRBV5-1, with TRBD1 matching 8 bases. The CDR3 consists of 16 residues. With 4 bases clipped from V and 2 bases from J, the junction kept 7 bases outside the gene matches. Germline V gene lookup returns CDR1 SGHRS and CDR2 YFSETQ. This CDR3 is CASSTAGTGNTGELFF. CDR3 bases: TGCGCCAGCAGCACAGCCGGGACAGGAAACACCGGGGAGCTGTTTTTT.

The chain recombines TRBV6-6 with TRBJ1-1, with 7 positions matching TRBD1. CDR1 and CDR2 (germline): MNHNY, SVGAGI (reference sequence). The CDR3 runs to 14 residues. V gave up 6 bases and J gave up 4 bases; unmatched junction bases: 8. Here the CDR3 DNA reads TGTGCCAGCAGCGCTACGACAGGGTTCACTGAAGCTTTCTTT. Amino acids: CASSATTGFTEAFF.

The V gene is TRBV9, the J gene TRBJ1-4; 7 nucleotides align to TRBD1. Trimming removed 4 bases from V and 7 bases from J; junction bases left unmatched: 10. The germline V gene has CDR1 SGDLS and CDR2 YYNGEE. This CDR3 has 15 amino acids. The DNA for the CDR3 is TGTGCCAGCAGCCGCGAGGGGGCTGTGGTTGAAAAACTGTTTTTT. Translated: CASSREGAVVEKLFF. Complete variable domain (other parts from reference TRBV9 and TRBJ1-4): DSGVTQTPKHLITATGQRVTLRCSPRSGDLSVYWYQQSLDQGLQFLIQYYNGEERAKGNILERFSAQQFPDLHSELNLSSLELGDSALYFCASSREGAVVEKLFFGSGTQLSVL.

This chain links TRBV7-3 with TRBJ1-1, with D perhaps matching TRBD1 (5 bases). Trimming removed 0 bases from V and 1 base from J, with 12 bases in between. The CDR3 consists of 16 residues. CDR1 and CDR2 (germline): SGHTA, FQGTGA. CDR3 region: CASSLTEGAGNTEAFF. The CDR3 nucleotides are TGTGCCAGCAGCTTAACTGAAGGGGCAGGGAACACTGAAGCTTTCTTT.

CDR3 nucleotides: TGTGCCAGCAGCGAGCCGGGACTAGCGGGACTTAATACGCAGTATTTT. Translated, it gives CASSEPGLAGLNTQYF. This chain links TRBV5-6 with TRBJ2-3; 13 bases fit TRBD2. Per the germline V gene, CDR1 is SGHDT and CDR2 is YYEEEE. With 4 bases clipped from V and 7 bases from J, the junction kept 9 bases outside the gene matches. The CDR3 extends over 16 amino acids.

The V and J genes are TRBV19 and TRBJ2-1; TRBD2 aligns across 10 bases. Losses at the gene ends were 5 bases for V and 4 bases for J; bases not matched to a gene: 14. From germline, CDR1 is LNHDA and CDR2 SQIVND (reference sequence). CDR3 size: 18 residues. The CDR3 DNA sequence: TGTGCCAGTAGTGCCCGGACTAGCGGCCTCTACTTTTACAATGAGCAGTTCTTC. This sequence encodes CASSARTSGLYFYNEQFF.

This chain connects TRBV5-1 to TRBJ1-2; D is ambiguous. The germline CDR1 and CDR2 sequences are SGHRS and YFSETQ. The V and J ends lost 4 bases and 2 bases respectively, with 9 bases between them. The length of the CDR3 is 13 residues. CDR3 coding DNA: TGCGCCAGCAGCCCAGGCAAGAACTATGGCTACACCTTC. Translated, it gives CASSPGKNYGYTF. Full variable domain (remainder filled in from reference TRBV5-1 and TRBJ1-2): KAGVTQTPRYLIKTRGQQVTLSCSPISGHRSVSWYQQTPGQGLQFLFEYFSETQRNKGNFPGRFSGRQFSNSRSEMNVSTLELGDSALYLCASSPGKNYGYTFGSGTRLTVV.

The rearrangement uses TRBV2 and TRBJ2-3; 7 nucleotides line up with TRBD2. Germline CDR1 SNHLY, CDR2 FYNNEI. The CDR3 spans 16 residues. V shed 3 bases and J 4 bases; nucleotides not matched to a gene: 10. CDR3 loop: CASSDRAGGRADTQYF. The CDR3, as DNA: TGTGCCAGCAGTGATCGCGCGGGCGGGAGAGCAGATACGCAGTATTTT.

The chain links TRBV5-6 to TRBJ2-7; TRBD1 is a possible D gene (6 bases). Germline-derived CDR1 and CDR2 are SGHDT and YYEEEE. The CDR3 consists of 13 residues. V lost 1 base and J lost 6, with 11 bases in between. The DNA of the CDR3 is TGTGCCAGCAGCTTGCAGACAGGCGGCGAGCAGTACTTC. Its protein is CASSLQTGGEQYF.

J is TRBJ2-2 and V is TRBV9; no reliable D call. Germline V gene sequence: CDR1 SGDLS, CDR2 YYNGEE. V lost 4 bases to trimming and J lost 3 bases, with 4 bases between them. The CDR3 runs 12 residues. CDR3 protein: CASSTHTGELFF. The DNA of the CDR3 is TGTGCCAGCAGCACTCACACCGGGGAGCTGTTTTTT.

DNA of the CDR3: TGTGCCAGCAGTGAGGGGGCCATGACTCTTCGCGAGCAGTACTTC. It yields the protein CASSEGAMTLREQYF. The J gene is TRBJ2-7, the V gene TRBV6-1; possible D gene TRBD1, 6 bases. The ends were cut back, 3 bases at V and 6 bases at J, with 18 bases in the middle. In germline, CDR1 is MNHNS, CDR2 SASEGT. This CDR3 region has 15 residues.

This clone turned up a few times. The rearrangement joins TRBV19 to TRBJ1-1, with TRBD1 matching 7 bases. Germline-derived CDR1 and CDR2 are LNHDA and SQIVND (reference sequence). This CDR3 has 14 amino acids. The V and J ends lost 3 bases and 4 bases, in that order; junction bases with no gene match: 5. The CDR3 sequence: CASSIGDRVTEAFF. The CDR3 DNA reads TGTGCCAGTAGTATTGGTGACAGGGTCACTGAAGCTTTCTTT. Full variable domain (remainder filled in from reference TRBV19 and TRBJ1-1): DGGITQSPKYLFRKEGQNVTLSCEQNLNHDAMYWYRQDPGQGLRLIYYSQIVNDFQKGDIAEGYSVSREKKESFPLTVTSAQKNPTAFYLCASSIGDRVTEAFFGQGTRLTVV.

The rearrangement uses TRBV14 and TRBJ2-3, with 7 bases that match TRBD2. V gave up 5 bases and J gave up 4 bases; unmatched junction bases: 9. The CDR3 spans 15 residues. Germline V gene lookup returns CDR1 SGHDN and CDR2 FVKESK. CDR3 bases: TGTGCCAGCAGCAGAAAATGGGGAGGGGCAGATACGCAGTATTTT. Translation: CASSRKWGGADTQYF. The full variable domain, completed using reference TRBV14 and TRBJ2-3, is EAGVTQFPSHSVIEKGQTVTLRCDPISGHDNLYWYRRVMGKEIKFLLHFVKESKQDESGMPNNRFLAERTGGTYSTLKVQPAELEDSGVYFCASSRKWGGADTQYFGPGTRLTVL.

The chain couples TRBV9 to TRBJ1-1; TRBD1 aligns across 9 bases. Per germline, CDR1 SGDLS and CDR2 YYNGEE. This CDR3 has 15 residues. The ends lost 3 bases at V and 3 bases at J; junction bases unmatched: 6. DNA of the CDR3: TGTGCCAGCAGCGGAGGGGACAGGGTGCACACTGAAGCTTTCTTT. Its protein is CASSGGDRVHTEAFF. The complete variable domain, with remaining parts taken from reference TRBV9 and TRBJ1-1, reads DSGVTQTPKHLITATGQRVTLRCSPRSGDLSVYWYQQSLDQGLQFLIQYYNGEERAKGNILERFSAQQFPDLHSELNLSSLELGDSALYFCASSGGDRVHTEAFFGQGTRLTVV.

This clone was seen more than once but under ten times. The chain couples TRBV5-4 to TRBJ2-1; 8 positions match TRBD2. This CDR3 has 17 residues. V lost 5 bases, J lost 1 base, and 11 bases stayed unmatched. Germline values: CDR1 SGHNT, CDR2 YYREEE (reference sequence). Written as DNA, the CDR3 is TGTGCCAGCAGACCAAAGAAAGCGGGGGAATCCTACAATGAGCAGTTCTTC. Translating it yields CASRPKKAGESYNEQFF.

This clone was observed a few times. The chain employs TRBV6-5 and TRBJ1-1; D unclear. Germline values: CDR1 MNHEY, CDR2 SVGAGI. The CDR3 runs to 14 residues. V was shortened by 2 bases and J by 1 base, with 8 bases between the two germline ends. DNA of the CDR3: TGTGCCAGCAGTTACCTGGGCAGGAACACTGAAGCTTTCTTT. It translates to CASSYLGRNTEAFF.

The J gene is TRBJ2-7, the V gene TRBV4-1; TRBD2 aligns across 8 bases. The CDR3 spans 16 residues. Looked up from germline, CDR1 is MGHRA and CDR2 is YSYEKL. With V trimmed by 0 bases and J by 5 bases, 9 bases remained unmatched. The CDR3 bases are TGCGCCAGCAGCCAAGAAGGACTAGCTCTAATGAACGAGCAGTACTTC. This sequence encodes CASSQEGLALMNEQYF.

J is TRBJ1-1 and V is TRBV4-2; 11 positions agree with TRBD1. Germline V CDR1 and CDR2: LGHNA, YNFKEQ. The V gene end was trimmed by 5 bases and the J gene end by 3 bases; junction bases not matched to a gene: 5. The CDR3 contains 15 residues. The CDR3 DNA reads as TGTGCCAGCAGCTTGGGACAGGGGGATTACACTGAAGCTTTCTTT. Amino acids: CASSLGQGDYTEAFF.

The CDR3 loop reads CASRRTSGGTNTGELFF. The CDR3 DNA reads TGCGCCAGCCGTAGGACTAGCGGGGGAACCAACACCGGGGAGCTGTTTTTT. The chain has TRBV5-1 and TRBJ2-2, with 13 positions matching TRBD2. The V and J ends lost 7 bases and 2 bases, in that order; junction bases with no gene match: 8. Germline V gene data show CDR1 as SGHRS and CDR2 as YFSETQ. The CDR3 sequence is 17 residues long.